This paragraph covers one TCR beta chain sequence. No antigen is known for it. A read error may produce the germline difference seen at one junction end. This CDR3 has 17 residues. Germline CDR1 and CDR2: WSHSY and SAAADI. A modified ARM-PCR protocol with three rounds of nested PCR amplified TCRbeta. TCRdb re-called the multiplex PCR reads with MiXCR, one entry per CDR3 protein. The table shows under 100,000 distinct CDR3 sequences, with 61% occurring only once. The data were taken from a study of tumor and adjacent non-tumor tissue in lung cancer. Study background: The cohort had about a dozen adenocarcinoma, a couple of squamous cell and 1 small cell patients. Study-wide findings and caveats: Normal lung showed higher cumulative top 100 clone frequency than tumor.

No cell sorting was done before RNA was extracted from the tissue. Chemotherapy-naive patients with new lung cancer underwent thoracic surgery in China, August–late 2014. The clonotype originates from a man between 65 and 85 years old with non-small cell lung cancer. The specimen was lung tumor tissue. The V gene is TRBV10-2, the J gene TRBJ2-1; 16 bases are shared with TRBD2. The CDR3 loop reads CASVGTSGRALYNEQLF. The CDR3 bases are TGCGCCAGCGTAGGGACTAGCGGGAGGGCTCTATACAATGAGCAGCTCTTC.